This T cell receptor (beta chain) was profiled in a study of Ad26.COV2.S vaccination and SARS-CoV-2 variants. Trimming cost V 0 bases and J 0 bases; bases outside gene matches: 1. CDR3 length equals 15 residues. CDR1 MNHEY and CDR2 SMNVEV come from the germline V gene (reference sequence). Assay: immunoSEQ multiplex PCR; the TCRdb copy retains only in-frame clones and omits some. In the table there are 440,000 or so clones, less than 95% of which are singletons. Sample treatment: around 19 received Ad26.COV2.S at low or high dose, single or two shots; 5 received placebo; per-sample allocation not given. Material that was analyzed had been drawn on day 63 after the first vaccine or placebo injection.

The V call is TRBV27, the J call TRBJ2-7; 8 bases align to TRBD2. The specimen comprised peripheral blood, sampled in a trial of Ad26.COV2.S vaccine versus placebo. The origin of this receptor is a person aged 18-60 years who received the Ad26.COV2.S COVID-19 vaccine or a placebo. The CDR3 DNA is TGTGCCAGCAGTTTATCCAGCGGGAGCTCCTACGAGCAGTACTTC. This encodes CASSLSSGSSYEQYF.